This TCR beta chain was sequenced during a study of cytomegalovirus exposure and HLA in healthy donors. Per germline, CDR1 KGHSH and CDR2 LQKENI. V lost 5 bases to trimming and J lost 4 bases, with 9 bases between them. The CDR3 length is 13 residues. In the PCR, 60 Vbeta and 13 Jbeta primers were used. Clones were read by immunoSEQ multiplex PCR, and TCRdb kept only the in-frame ones, dropping some. The table has roughly 140,000 clones, 80% to 90% seen once. The source is a boy under 10 years old in good health and CMV-seronegative. The specimen was PBMCs. V usage is TRBV18 and J usage is TRBJ1-3; D not certain. The CDR3 protein is CASSSGPGNTIYF. Written as DNA, the CDR3 is TGTGCCAGCTCATCCGGTCCAGGAAACACCATATATTTT.